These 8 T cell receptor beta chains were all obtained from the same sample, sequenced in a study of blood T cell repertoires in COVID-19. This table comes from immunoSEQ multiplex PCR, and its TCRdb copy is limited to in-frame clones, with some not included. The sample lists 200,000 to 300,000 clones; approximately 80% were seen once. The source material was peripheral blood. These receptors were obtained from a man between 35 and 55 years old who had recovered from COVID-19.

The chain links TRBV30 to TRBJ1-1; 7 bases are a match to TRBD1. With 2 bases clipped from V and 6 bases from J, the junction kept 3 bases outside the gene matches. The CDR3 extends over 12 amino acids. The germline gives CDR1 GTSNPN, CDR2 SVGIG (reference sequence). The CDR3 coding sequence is TGTGCCTGGAGTCGACAGGGCGCTGAAGCTTTCTTT. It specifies CAWSRQGAEAFF.

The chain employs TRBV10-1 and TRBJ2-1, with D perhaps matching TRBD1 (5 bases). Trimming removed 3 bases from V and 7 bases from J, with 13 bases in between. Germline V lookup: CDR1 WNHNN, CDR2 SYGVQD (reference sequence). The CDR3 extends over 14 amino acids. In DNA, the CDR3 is TGCGCCAGCAGTGATGGTGGGGCAATTAATGAGCAGTTCTTC. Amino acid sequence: CASSDGGAINEQFF.

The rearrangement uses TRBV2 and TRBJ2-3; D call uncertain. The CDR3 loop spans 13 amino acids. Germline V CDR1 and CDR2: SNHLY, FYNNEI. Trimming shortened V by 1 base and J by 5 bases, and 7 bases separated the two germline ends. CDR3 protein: CASSEGLRDTQYF. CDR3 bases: TGTGCCAGCAGTGAAGGTCTGAGAGATACGCAGTATTTT.

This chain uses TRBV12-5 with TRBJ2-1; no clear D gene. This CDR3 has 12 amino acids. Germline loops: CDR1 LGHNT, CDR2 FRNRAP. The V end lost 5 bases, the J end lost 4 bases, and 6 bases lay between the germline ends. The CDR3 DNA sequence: TGTGCTAGTGGTCCCGGTTACAATGAGCAGTTCTTC. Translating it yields CASGPGYNEQFF.

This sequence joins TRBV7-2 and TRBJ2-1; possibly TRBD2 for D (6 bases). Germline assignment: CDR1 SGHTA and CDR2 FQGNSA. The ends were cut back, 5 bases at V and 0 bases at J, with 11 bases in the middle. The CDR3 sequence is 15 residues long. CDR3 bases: TGTGCCAGCAGCACAGCGGGCCCCTCCTACAATGAGCAGTTCTTC. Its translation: CASSTAGPSYNEQFF.

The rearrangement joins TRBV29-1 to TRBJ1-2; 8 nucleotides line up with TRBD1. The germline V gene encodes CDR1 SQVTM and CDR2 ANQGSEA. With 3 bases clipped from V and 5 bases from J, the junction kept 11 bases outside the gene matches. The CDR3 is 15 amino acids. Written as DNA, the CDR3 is TGCAGCGTTGAGGGCGGGACAGGCTTAATATATGGCTACACCTTC. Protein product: CSVEGGTGLIYGYTF.

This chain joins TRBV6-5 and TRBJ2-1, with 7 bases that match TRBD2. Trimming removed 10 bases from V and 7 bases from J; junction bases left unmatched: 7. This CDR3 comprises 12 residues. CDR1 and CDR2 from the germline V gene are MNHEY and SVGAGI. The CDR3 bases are TGTGCCACCACCCGGGGGGTGAATGAGCAGTTCTTC. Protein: CATTRGVNEQFF.

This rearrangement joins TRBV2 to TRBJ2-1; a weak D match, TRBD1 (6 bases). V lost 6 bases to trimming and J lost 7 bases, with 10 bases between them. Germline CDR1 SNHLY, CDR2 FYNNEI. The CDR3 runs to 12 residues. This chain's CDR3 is CASSATGNEQFF. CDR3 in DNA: TGTGCCAGCAGCGCAACAGGGAATGAGCAGTTCTTC.